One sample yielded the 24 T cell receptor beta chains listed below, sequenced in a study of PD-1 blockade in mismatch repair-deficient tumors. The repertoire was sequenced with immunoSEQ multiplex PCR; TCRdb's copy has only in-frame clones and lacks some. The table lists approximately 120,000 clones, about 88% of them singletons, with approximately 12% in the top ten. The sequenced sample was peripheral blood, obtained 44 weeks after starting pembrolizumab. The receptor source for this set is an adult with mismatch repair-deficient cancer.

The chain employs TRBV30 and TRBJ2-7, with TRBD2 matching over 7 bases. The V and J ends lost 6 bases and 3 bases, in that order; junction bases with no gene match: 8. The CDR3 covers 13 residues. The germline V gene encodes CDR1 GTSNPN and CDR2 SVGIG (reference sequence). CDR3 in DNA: TGTGCCTGTCTTACGGGGGGAAACTACGAGCAGTACTTC. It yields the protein CACLTGGNYEQYF.

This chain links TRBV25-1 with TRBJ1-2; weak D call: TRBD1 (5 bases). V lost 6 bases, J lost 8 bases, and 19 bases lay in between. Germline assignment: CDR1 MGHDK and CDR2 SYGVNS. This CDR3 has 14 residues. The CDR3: CASRTSGARGGYTF. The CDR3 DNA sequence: TGTGCCAGCAGGACCTCCGGGGCCCGCGGCGGCTACACCTTC.

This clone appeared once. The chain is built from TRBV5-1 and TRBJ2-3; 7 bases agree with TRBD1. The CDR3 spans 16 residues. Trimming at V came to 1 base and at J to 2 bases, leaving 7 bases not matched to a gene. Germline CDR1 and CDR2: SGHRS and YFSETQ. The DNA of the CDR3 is TGCGCCAGCAGCTTGTACCAGGGGGTTTACACAGATACGCAGTATTTT. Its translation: CASSLYQGVYTDTQYF.

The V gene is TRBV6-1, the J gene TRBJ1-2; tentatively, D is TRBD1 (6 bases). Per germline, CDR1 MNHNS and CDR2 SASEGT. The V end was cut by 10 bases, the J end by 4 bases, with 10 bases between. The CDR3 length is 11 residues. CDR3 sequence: CATEQGYGYTF. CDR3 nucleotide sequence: TGTGCCACCGAACAGGGCTATGGCTACACCTTC.

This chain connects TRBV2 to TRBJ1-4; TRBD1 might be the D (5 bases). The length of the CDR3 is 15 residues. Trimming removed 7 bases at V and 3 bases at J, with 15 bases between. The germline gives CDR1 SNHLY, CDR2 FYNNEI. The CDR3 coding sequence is TGTGCCAGCACCCGACGGAGGACACCTAATGAAAAACTGTTTTTT. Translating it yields CASTRRRTPNEKLFF.

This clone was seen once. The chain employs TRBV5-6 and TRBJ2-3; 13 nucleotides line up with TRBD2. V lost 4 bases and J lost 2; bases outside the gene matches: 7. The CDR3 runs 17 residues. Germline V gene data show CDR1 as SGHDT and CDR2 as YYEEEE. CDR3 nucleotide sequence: TGTGCCAGCAGCCCCGGACTAGCGGGAGTACTCACAGATACGCAGTATTTT. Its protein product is CASSPGLAGVLTDTQYF. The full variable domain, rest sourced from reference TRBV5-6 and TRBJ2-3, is DAGVTQSPTHLIKTRGQQVTLRCSPKSGHDTVSWYQQALGQGPQFIFQYYEEEERQRGNFPDRFSGHQFPNYSSELNVNALLLGDSALYLCASSPGLAGVLTDTQYFGPGTRLTVL.

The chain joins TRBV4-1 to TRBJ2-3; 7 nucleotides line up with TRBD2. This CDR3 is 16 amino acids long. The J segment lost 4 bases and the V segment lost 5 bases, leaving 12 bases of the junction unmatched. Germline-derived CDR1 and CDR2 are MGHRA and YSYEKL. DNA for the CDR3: TGCGCCAGCAGCACGATCGCGGGAGAGGTCGCAGATACGCAGTATTTT. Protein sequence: CASSTIAGEVADTQYF.

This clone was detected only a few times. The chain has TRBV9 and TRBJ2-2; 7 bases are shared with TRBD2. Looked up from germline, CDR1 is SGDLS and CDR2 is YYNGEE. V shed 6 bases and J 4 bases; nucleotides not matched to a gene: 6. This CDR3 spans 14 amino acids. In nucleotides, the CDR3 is TGTGCCAGCACGGGCGGGAGCCCCACCGGGGAGCTGTTTTTT. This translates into CASTGGSPTGELFF.

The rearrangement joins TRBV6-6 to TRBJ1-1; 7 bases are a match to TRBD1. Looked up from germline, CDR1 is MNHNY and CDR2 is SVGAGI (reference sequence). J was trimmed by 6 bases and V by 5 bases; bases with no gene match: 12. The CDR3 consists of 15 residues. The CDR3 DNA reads TGTGCCAGCAGTACCGGGACAGACCTGAGGGCTGAAGCTTTCTTT. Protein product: CASSTGTDLRAEAFF.

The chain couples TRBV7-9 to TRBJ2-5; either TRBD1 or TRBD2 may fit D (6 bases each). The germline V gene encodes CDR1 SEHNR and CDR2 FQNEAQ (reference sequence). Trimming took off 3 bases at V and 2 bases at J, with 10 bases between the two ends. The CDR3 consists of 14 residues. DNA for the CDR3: TGTGCCAGCAGCTTCGGGGGCAGACAAGAGACCCAGTACTTC. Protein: CASSFGGRQETQYF. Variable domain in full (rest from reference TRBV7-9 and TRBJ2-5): DTGVSQNPRHKITKRGQNVTFRCDPISEHNRLYWYRQTLGQGPEFLTYFQNEAQLEKSRLLSDRFSAERPKGSFSTLEIQRTEQGDSAMYLCASSFGGRQETQYFGPGTRLLVL.

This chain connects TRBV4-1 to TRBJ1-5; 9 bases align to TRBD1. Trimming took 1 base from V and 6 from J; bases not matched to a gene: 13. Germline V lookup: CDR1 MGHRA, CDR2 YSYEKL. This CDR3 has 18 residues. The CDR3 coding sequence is TGCGCCAGCAGCCAAGGGACAACGACAGGGGGTCCCCGTCAGCCCCAGCATTTT. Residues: CASSQGTTTGGPRQPQHF.

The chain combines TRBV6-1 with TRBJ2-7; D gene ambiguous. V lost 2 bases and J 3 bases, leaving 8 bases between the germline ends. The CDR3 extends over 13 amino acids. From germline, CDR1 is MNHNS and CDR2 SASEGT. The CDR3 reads CASSERKFYEQYF. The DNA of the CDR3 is TGTGCCAGCAGTGAAAGAAAGTTCTACGAGCAGTACTTC.

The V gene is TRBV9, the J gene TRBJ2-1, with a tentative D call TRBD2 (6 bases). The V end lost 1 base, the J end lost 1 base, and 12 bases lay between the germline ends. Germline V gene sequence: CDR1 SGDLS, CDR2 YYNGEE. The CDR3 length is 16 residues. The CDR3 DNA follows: TGTGCCAGCAGCGTATTGGGCGGGGAATCCTACAATGAGCAGTTCTTC. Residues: CASSVLGGESYNEQFF. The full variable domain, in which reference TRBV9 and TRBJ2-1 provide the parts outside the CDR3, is DSGVTQTPKHLITATGQRVTLRCSPRSGDLSVYWYQQSLDQGLQFLIQYYNGEERAKGNILERFSAQQFPDLHSELNLSSLELGDSALYFCASSVLGGESYNEQFFGPGTRLTVL.

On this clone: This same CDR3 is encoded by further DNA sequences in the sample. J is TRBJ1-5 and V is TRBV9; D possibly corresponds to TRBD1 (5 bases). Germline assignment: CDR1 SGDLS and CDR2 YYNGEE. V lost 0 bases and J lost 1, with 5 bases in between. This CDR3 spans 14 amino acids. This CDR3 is CASSVGGSNQPQHF. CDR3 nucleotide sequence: TGTGCCAGCAGCGTAGGGGGGAGCAATCAGCCCCAGCATTTT.

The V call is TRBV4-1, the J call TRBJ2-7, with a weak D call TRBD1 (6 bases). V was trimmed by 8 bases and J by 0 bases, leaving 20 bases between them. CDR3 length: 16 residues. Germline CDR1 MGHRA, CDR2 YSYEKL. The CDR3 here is CASSFLGAEPSYEQYF. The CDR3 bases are TGCGCCAGCTCTTTCCTGGGGGCGGAGCCCTCCTACGAGCAGTACTTC.

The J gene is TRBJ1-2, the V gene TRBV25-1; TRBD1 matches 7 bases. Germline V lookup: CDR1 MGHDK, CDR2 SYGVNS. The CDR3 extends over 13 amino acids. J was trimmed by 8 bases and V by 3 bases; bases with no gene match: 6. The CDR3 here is CASSDRGSEGYTF. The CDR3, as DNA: TGTGCCAGCAGTGACAGGGGGTCGGAGGGCTACACCTTC.

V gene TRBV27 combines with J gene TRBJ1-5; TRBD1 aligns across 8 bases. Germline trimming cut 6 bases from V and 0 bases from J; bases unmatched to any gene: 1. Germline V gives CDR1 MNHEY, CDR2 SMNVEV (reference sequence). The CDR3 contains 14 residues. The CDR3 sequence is CASRTGDSNQPQHF. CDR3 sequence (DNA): TGTGCCAGCAGGACAGGGGATAGCAATCAGCCCCAGCATTTT.

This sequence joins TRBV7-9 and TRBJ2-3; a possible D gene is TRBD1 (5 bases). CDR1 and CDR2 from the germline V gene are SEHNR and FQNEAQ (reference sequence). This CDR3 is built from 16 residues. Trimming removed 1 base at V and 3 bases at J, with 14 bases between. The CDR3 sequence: CASSLVLGLGTDTQYF. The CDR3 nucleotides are TGTGCCAGCAGCTTAGTTCTGGGGCTTGGTACAGATACGCAGTATTTT.

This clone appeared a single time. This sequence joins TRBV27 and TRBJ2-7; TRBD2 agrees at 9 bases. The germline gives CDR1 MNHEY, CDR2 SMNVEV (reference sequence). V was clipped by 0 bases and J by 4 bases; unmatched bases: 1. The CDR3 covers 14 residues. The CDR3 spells CASSLSSGGYEQYF. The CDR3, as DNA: TGTGCCAGCAGTTTATCTAGCGGGGGTTACGAGCAGTACTTC.

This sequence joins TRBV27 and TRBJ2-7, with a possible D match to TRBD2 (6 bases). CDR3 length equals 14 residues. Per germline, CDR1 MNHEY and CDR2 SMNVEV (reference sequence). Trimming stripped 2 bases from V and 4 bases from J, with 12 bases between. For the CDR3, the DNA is TGTGCCAGCAGTTTAGGCCTAGGGACTTACGAGCAGTACTTC. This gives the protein CASSLGLGTYEQYF.

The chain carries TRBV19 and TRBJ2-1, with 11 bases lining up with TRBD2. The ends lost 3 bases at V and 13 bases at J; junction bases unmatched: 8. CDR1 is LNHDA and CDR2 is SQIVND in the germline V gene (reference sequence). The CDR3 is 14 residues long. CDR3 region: CASSITSGGLLQFF. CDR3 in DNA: TGTGCCAGTAGTATCACTAGCGGGGGACTCTTACAGTTCTTC.

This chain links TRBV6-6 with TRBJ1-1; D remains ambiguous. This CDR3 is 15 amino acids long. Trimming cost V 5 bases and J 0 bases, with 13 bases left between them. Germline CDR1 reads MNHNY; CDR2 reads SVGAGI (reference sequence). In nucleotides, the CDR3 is TGTGCCAGCAGTACCAACACGCGCATGAACACTGAAGCTTTCTTT. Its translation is CASSTNTRMNTEAFF.

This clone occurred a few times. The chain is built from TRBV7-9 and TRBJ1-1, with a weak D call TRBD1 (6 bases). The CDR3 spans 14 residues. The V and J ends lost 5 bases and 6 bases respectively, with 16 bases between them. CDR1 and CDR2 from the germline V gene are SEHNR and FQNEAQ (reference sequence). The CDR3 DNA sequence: TGTGCCAGCAGCCTCGTGGGGGGCGCGTCTGAAGCTTTCTTT. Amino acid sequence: CASSLVGGASEAFF. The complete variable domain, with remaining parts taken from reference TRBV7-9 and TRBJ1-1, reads DTGVSQNPRHKITKRGQNVTFRCDPISEHNRLYWYRQTLGQGPEFLTYFQNEAQLEKSRLLSDRFSAERPKGSFSTLEIQRTEQGDSAMYLCASSLVGGASEAFFGQGTRLTVV.

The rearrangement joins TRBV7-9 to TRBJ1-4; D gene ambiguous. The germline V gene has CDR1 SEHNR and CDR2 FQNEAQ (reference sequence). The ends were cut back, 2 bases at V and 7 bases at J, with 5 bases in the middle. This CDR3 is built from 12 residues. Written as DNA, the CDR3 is TGTGCCAGCAGCTTATTAAGTGAAAAACTGTTTTTT. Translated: CASSLLSEKLFF.